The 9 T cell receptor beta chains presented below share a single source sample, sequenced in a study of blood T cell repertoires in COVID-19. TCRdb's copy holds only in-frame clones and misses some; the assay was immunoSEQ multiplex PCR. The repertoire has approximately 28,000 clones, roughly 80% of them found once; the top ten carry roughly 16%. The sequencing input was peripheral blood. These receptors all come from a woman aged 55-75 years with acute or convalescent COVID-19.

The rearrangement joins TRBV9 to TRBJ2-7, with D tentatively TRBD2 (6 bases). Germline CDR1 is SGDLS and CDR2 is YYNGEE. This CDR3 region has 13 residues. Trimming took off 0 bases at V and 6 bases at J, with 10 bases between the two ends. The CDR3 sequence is CASSVGQEGEQYF. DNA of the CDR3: TGTGCCAGCAGCGTAGGTCAGGAGGGCGAGCAGTACTTC.

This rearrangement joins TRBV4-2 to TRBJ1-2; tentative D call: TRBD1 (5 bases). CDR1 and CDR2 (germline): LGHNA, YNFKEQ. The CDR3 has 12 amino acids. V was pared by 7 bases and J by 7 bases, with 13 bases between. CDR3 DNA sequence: TGTGCCAGCAATTTGCAGGGAACTGGCTACACCTTC. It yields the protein CASNLQGTGYTF.

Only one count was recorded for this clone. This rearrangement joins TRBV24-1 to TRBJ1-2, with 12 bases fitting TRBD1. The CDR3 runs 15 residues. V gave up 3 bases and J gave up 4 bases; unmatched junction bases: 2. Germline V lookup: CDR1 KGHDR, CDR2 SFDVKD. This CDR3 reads CATSDPGQGAYGYTF. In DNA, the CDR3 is TGTGCCACCAGTGATCCGGGACAGGGGGCCTATGGCTACACCTTC.

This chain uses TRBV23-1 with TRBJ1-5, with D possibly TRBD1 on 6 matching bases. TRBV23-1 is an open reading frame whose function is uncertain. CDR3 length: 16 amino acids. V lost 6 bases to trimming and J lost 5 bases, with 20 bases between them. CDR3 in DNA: TGCGCCAGCAGCCGTGAGGGACAACCACCCTATCAGCCCCAGCATTTT. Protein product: CASSREGQPPYQPQHF.

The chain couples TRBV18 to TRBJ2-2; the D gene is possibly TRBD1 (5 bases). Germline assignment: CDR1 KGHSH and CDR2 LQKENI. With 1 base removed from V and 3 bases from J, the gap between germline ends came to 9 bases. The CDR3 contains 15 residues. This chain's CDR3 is CASSPQGSDTGELFF. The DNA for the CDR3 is TGTGCCAGCTCACCACAGGGGTCTGACACCGGGGAGCTGTTTTTT.

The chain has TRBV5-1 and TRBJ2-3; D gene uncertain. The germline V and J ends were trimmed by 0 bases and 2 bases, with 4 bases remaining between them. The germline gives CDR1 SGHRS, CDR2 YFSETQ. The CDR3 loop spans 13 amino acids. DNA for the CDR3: TGCGCCAGCAGCTTGGGGGCCACAGATACGCAGTATTTT. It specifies CASSLGATDTQYF.

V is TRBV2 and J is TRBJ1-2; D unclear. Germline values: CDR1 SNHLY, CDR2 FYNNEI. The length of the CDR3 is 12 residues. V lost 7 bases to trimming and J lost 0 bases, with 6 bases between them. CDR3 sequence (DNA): TGTGCCAGCAAAGTAGCTAACTATGGCTACACCTTC. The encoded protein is CASKVANYGYTF.

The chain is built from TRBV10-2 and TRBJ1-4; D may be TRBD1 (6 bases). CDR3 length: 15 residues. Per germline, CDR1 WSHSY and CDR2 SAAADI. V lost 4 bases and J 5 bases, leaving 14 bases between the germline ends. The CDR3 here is CASSGTARGNEKLFF. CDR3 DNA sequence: TGCGCCAGCAGTGGGACAGCCCGAGGGAATGAAAAACTGTTTTTT.

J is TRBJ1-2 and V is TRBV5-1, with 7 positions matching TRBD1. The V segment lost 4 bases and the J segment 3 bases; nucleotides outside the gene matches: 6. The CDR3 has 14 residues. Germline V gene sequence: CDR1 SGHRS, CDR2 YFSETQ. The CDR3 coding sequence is TGCGCCAGCAGCACCCGGGACAGTGACTATGGCTACACCTTC. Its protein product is CASSTRDSDYGYTF. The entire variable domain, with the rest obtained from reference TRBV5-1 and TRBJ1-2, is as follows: KAGVTQTPRYLIKTRGQQVTLSCSPISGHRSVSWYQQTPGQGLQFLFEYFSETQRNKGNFPGRFSGRQFSNSRSEMNVSTLELGDSALYLCASSTRDSDYGYTFGSGTRLTVV.